The T cell receptor beta chain under discussion was sequenced for a study of identical twins. This clonotype was counted at least ten times. Its antigen remains unknown. With template switching, a universal primer site was added, and the cDNA carried unique molecular identifiers. Each CDR3 protein gets one entry after TCRdb re-called the 5' RACE reads with MiXCR. The sample gives more than 200,000 distinct CDR3 sequences, roughly 9.4% of which show up once; 5.1% is in the top ten. Study-wide results and caveats: Zero-insertion analyses could be partly confounded by invariant MAIT and iNKT cells. Insertions were reduced in abundant cord blood beta clonotypes but not in memory repertoires. Excess twin sharing in beta out-of-frame sequences was weaker.

The CDR3 is made up of 17 amino acids. V lost 4 bases, J lost 8 bases, and 13 bases stayed unmatched. Germline V gives CDR1 SGHTA, CDR2 FQGNSA. The chain is built from TRBV7-2 and TRBJ2-3; 12 bases are a match to TRBD2. This TCR was sampled from a woman under 30 in good health. Sequenced sample: memory (CD45RO+) T cells sorted from blood. DNA for the CDR3: TGTGCCAGCAGCTCAGTGACTAGCGGGAGACCCAGGGCTACGCAGTATTTT. Residues: CASSSVTSGRPRATQYF. Full variable domain (outside the CDR3, taken from reference TRBV7-2 and TRBJ2-3): GAGVSQSPSNKVTEKGKDVELRCDPISGHTALYWYRQSLGQGLEFLIYFQGNSAPDKSGLPSDRFSAERTGGSVSTLTIQRTQQEDSAVYLCASSSVTSGRPRATQYFGPGTRLTVL.